This T cell receptor beta chain was recorded in a study of T cell responses to AZD1222 COVID-19 vaccine. Notes on the study in general: Spike-specific TCR breadth and depth rose after two AZD1222 doses. No day 14 peak samples; only post-peak repertoires were characterized. Seropositivity was recorded at baseline in only 6 or 7 AZD1222 recipients.

V lost 5 bases and J 3 bases, leaving 15 bases between the germline ends. CDR1 LGHNT and CDR2 FRNRAP come from the germline V gene. The CDR3 sequence is 15 residues long. Libraries were prepared by immunoSEQ multiplex PCR; TCRdb keeps only in-frame clonotypes and omits some of them. The table has 20,000 to 25,000 clones, approximately 86% seen once; the top ten hold around 7.9%. This clone was detected only once. Antigen unknown. The input for sequencing was peripheral blood, taken 28 days after the second AZD1222 dose. The origin of this receptor is an adult who received the AZD1222 COVID-19 vaccine. The rearrangement uses TRBV12-5 and TRBJ2-3; D perhaps matches TRBD2 (5 bases). The DNA for the CDR3 is TGTGCTAGTGGTCAGAGTGTACTAGGTACAGATACGCAGTATTTT. This codes for CASGQSVLGTDTQYF.